This paragraph covers one T cell receptor (beta chain) sequence. The antigen is undetermined. The CDR3 sequence is 15 residues long. Germline CDR1 reads MNHNS; CDR2 reads SASEGT. V shed 6 bases and J 3 bases; nucleotides not matched to a gene: 7. This entry belongs to a study of cytomegalovirus exposure and HLA in healthy donors. The wider study: Previous work identified roughly 120 million unique TCR beta sequences from approximately 190 million T cells.

PCR employed 60 Vbeta and 13 Jbeta primers. Libraries were prepared by immunoSEQ multiplex PCR; TCRdb keeps only in-frame clonotypes and omits some of them. Here the sample spans 140,000 or so clones, roughly 90% being singletons. Broader study findings: Among the sequence variants, a highly shared cluster was likely an artifact of sequencing. It was approximately 160 TCR beta chains that were listed as cytomegalovirus-associated.

This sequence joins TRBV6-1 and TRBJ2-7, with TRBD1 identical over 11 bases. Sequencing was done on a sample of PBMCs. The source of this sequence is a woman aged 40-49 years in good health and CMV-seronegative. CDR3 nucleotide sequence: TGTGCCAGCAGCCGCGGGGGACAGGGGGTCTACGAGCAGTACTTC. This sequence encodes CASSRGGQGVYEQYF.